One sample yielded the 2 T cell receptor beta chains listed below, sequenced in a study of blood T cell repertoires in COVID-19 (TCRdb year 2020). Library creation used the immunoSEQ multiplex PCR assay. This immuneACCESS table, as held by TCRdb, lists in-frame sequences with V and J called but not all clones. Of the missing ones, under half trace to an unresolved V gene in checked studies; the others have no known cause. This sample is represented by under 200,000 clones; about 80% of them were singletons. The ten largest clones add up to 8.1% of the sample. Sequencing was performed on peripheral blood. These receptors originate from a man in his 60s with acute or convalescent COVID-19.

J is TRBJ2-7 and V is TRBV7-8, with D perhaps matching TRBD2 (6 bases). The CDR3 sequence is 15 residues long. V was trimmed by 5 bases and J by 4 bases, leaving 18 bases between them. In germline, CDR1 is SGHVS, CDR2 FQNEAQ. CDR3 nucleotides: TGTGCCAGCAGCAGAGCCGGGACTCCGCTTTACGAGCAGTACTTC. Its translation: CASSRAGTPLYEQYF.

This chain links TRBV19 with TRBJ1-1; possibly TRBD1 for D (5 bases). With 4 bases removed from V and 0 bases from J, the gap between germline ends came to 9 bases. The CDR3 runs 14 residues. Germline CDR1 is LNHDA and CDR2 is SQIVND (reference sequence). CDR3 sequence: CASSTQGLNTEAFF. The CDR3 nucleotides read TGTGCCAGTAGTACCCAGGGTTTGAACACTGAAGCTTTCTTT.